Listed here are 21 T cell receptor beta chains from one sample, sequenced in a study of cytomegalovirus exposure and HLA in healthy donors. The PCR had 60 Vbeta and 13 Jbeta primers. This table comes from immunoSEQ multiplex PCR, and its TCRdb copy is limited to in-frame clones, with some not included. The table has around 150,000 clones, about two thirds seen once. The sample comprised PBMCs. These receptors were collected from a woman aged 25 to 39 in good health and CMV-seronegative.

The genes are TRBV5-1 and TRBJ2-3, with 11 nucleotides matching TRBD2. V lost 4 bases, J lost 2 bases, and 6 bases stayed unmatched. The CDR3 extends over 16 amino acids. CDR1 and CDR2 (germline): SGHRS, YFSETQ. CDR3 residues: CASSPGLAGFTDTQYF. The DNA for the CDR3 is TGCGCCAGCAGCCCCGGACTAGCGGGTTTCACAGATACGCAGTATTTT.

The chain joins TRBV4-3 to TRBJ2-7; 11 nucleotides line up with TRBD2. From germline, CDR1 is LGHNA and CDR2 YSLEER. The CDR3 contains 18 residues. Unmatched junction bases numbered 8, after V lost 0 bases and J lost 1 base. Here the CDR3 reads CASSQEIQASGRSYEQYF. The CDR3 nucleotides read TGCGCCAGCAGCCAAGAAATCCAGGCTAGCGGGAGGTCCTACGAGCAGTACTTC.

The chain links TRBV15 to TRBJ1-2; unclear D gene. CDR1 and CDR2 from the germline V gene are LNHNV and YYDKDF (reference sequence). The CDR3 loop spans 15 amino acids. The ends were cut back, 0 bases at V and 6 bases at J, with 14 bases in the middle. The CDR3 sequence: CATSRDTTGSHGYTF. The CDR3 DNA follows: TGTGCCACCAGCAGAGATACGACCGGGAGTCATGGCTACACCTTC.

The chain joins TRBV4-1 to TRBJ1-1, with no clear D. Trimming took off 4 bases at V and 4 bases at J, with 19 bases between the two ends. Germline V gene lookup returns CDR1 MGHRA and CDR2 YSYEKL. The CDR3 has 16 residues. The CDR3 bases are TGCGCCAGCAGCCCCCGGGAGAGATCCTTTTCCACTGAAGCTTTCTTT. This sequence encodes CASSPRERSFSTEAFF.

This sequence joins TRBV7-9 and TRBJ1-6; a possible D gene is TRBD1 (5 bases). The germline V gene has CDR1 SEHNR and CDR2 FQNEAQ (reference sequence). The CDR3 sequence is 14 residues long. The V gene lost 1 base and the J gene lost 7 bases, with 8 bases spanning the gap. The CDR3 loop reads CASSLGDRNSPLHF. The CDR3 DNA sequence: TGTGCCAGCAGCTTAGGTGACAGAAATTCACCCCTCCACTTT. The complete variable domain, with remaining parts taken from reference TRBV7-9 and TRBJ1-6, reads DTGVSQNPRHKITKRGQNVTFRCDPISEHNRLYWYRQTLGQGPEFLTYFQNEAQLEKSRLLSDRFSAERPKGSFSTLEIQRTEQGDSAMYLCASSLGDRNSPLHFGNGTRLTVT.

The chain carries TRBV7-6 and TRBJ2-7; 13 nucleotides align to TRBD2. CDR3 size: 15 residues. The ends lost 5 bases at V and 3 bases at J; junction bases unmatched: 4. Germline V CDR1 and CDR2: SGHVS, FNYEAQ. CDR3 in DNA: TGTGCCAGCAGCCACGGGACTAGCGGGATCTACGAGCAGTACTTC. This sequence encodes CASSHGTSGIYEQYF.

The chain has TRBV7-8 and TRBJ2-2; perhaps TRBD1 as D (5 bases). Trimming shortened V by 4 bases and J by 4 bases, and 16 bases separated the two germline ends. Germline CDR1 and CDR2: SGHVS and FQNEAQ. The CDR3 is made up of 16 amino acids. In nucleotides, the CDR3 is TGTGCCAGCAGCTCCCCCCCAGGCAGGGTCACCGGGGAGCTGTTTTTT. Translation: CASSSPPGRVTGELFF. The variable domain in full, completed from reference TRBV7-8 and TRBJ2-2, reads GAGVSQSPRYKVAKRGQDVALRCDPISGHVSLFWYQQALGQGPEFLTYFQNEAQLDKSGLPSDRFFAERPEGSVSTLKIQRTQQEDSAVYLCASSSPPGRVTGELFFGEGSRLTVL.

The chain couples TRBV10-3 to TRBJ2-7, with 11 bases lining up with TRBD1. J gave up 3 bases and V 9 bases, and 4 bases lay outside the gene matches. Germline assignment: CDR1 ENHRY and CDR2 SYGVKD. The CDR3 is 13 amino acids. In nucleotides, the CDR3 is TGTGCCATTCCGGGACAGGGGGACTACGAGCAGTACTTC. This sequence encodes CAIPGQGDYEQYF.

The genes are TRBV11-3 and TRBJ2-1; 11 bases map to TRBD2. CDR1 and CDR2 from the germline V gene are SGHNT and YENEEA. CDR3 length: 15 amino acids. V lost 5 bases and J lost 4; bases outside the gene matches: 4. In DNA, the CDR3 is TGTGCCAGCAGCGTGACTAGCGGGGTTTACAATGAGCAGTTCTTC. Encoded protein: CASSVTSGVYNEQFF.

This sequence joins TRBV25-1 and TRBJ2-3; 9 bases align to TRBD2. The germline CDR1 and CDR2 sequences are MGHDK and SYGVNS. The ends lost 5 bases at V and 0 bases at J; junction bases unmatched: 9. CDR3 length: 17 amino acids. The CDR3 reads CASSQLGAGGSTDTQYF. The CDR3 DNA reads as TGTGCCAGCAGTCAATTAGGAGCGGGGGGAAGCACAGATACGCAGTATTTT.

This chain's CDR3 is CASSGHRGFEKLFF. CDR3 DNA: TGTGCCAGCAGCGGCCATCGAGGGTTCGAAAAACTGTTTTTT. J is TRBJ1-4 and V is TRBV6-5; D is unresolved. V lost 6 bases, J lost 8 bases, and 16 bases lay in between. The CDR3 extends over 14 amino acids. Per the germline V gene, CDR1 is MNHEY and CDR2 is SVGAGI.

The CDR3 loop reads CASSGEYEQYF. Written as DNA, the CDR3 is TGTGCCAGCTCGGGGGAATACGAGCAGTACTTC. The chain recombines TRBV2 with TRBJ2-5; TRBD2 might be the D (6 bases). The assigned J gene may be wrong: the sequence end matches TRBJ2-7 better. Germline CDR1 and CDR2: SNHLY and FYNNEI. This CDR3 comprises 11 residues.

This chain uses TRBV28 with TRBJ1-5; 7 bases match TRBD1. CDR3 length equals 14 residues. CDR1 MDHEN and CDR2 SYDVKM come from the germline V gene. V lost 5 bases, J lost 6 bases, and 7 bases stayed unmatched. CDR3 region: CASSEGAVVQPQHF. CDR3 nucleotides: TGTGCCAGCAGTGAGGGGGCGGTAGTTCAGCCCCAGCATTTT.

The chain uses TRBV19 and TRBJ2-1; 7 bases line up with TRBD1. From germline, CDR1 is LNHDA and CDR2 SQIVND (reference sequence). The CDR3 loop spans 14 amino acids. Trimming at V came to 1 base and at J to 7 bases, leaving 4 bases not matched to a gene. Written as DNA, the CDR3 is TGTGCCAGTAGTATAGGACAGGGTTATAATGAGCAGTTCTTC. This encodes CASSIGQGYNEQFF.

The rearrangement links TRBV7-3 to TRBJ2-1; unclear D gene. The V end was cut by 5 bases, the J end by 3 bases, with 14 bases between. The CDR3 consists of 15 residues. From germline, CDR1 is SGHTA and CDR2 FQGTGA. The CDR3 is CASSLNPGGYNEQFF. In DNA form, the CDR3 reads TGTGCCAGCAGCCTCAACCCGGGTGGCTACAATGAGCAGTTCTTC. Looking up the rest from reference TRBV7-3 and TRBJ2-1 gives the full variable domain: GAGVSQTPSNKVTEKGKYVELRCDPISGHTALYWYRQSLGQGPEFLIYFQGTGAADDSGLPNDRFFAVRPEGSVSTLKIQRTERGDSAVYLCASSLNPGGYNEQFFGPGTRLTVL.

Note on this clone: Other DNA sequences from this sample encode an identical CDR3 as well. The chain combines TRBV28 with TRBJ1-5; no clear D. The CDR3 runs to 11 residues. Trimming shortened V by 6 bases and J by 4 bases, and 4 bases separated the two germline ends. Germline-derived CDR1 and CDR2 are MDHEN and SYDVKM. The CDR3 DNA reads as TGTGCCAGCAGCCTAAATCAGCCCCAGCATTTT. Protein product: CASSLNQPQHF.

This clone was seen a few times. V gene TRBV5-1 combines with J gene TRBJ2-3; TRBD1 is a possible D gene (5 bases). The V end lost 0 bases, the J end lost 7 bases, and 6 bases lay between the germline ends. The CDR3 loop spans 12 amino acids. Germline-derived CDR1 and CDR2 are SGHRS and YFSETQ. The CDR3 protein is CASSLEGYTQYF. The CDR3 DNA reads as TGCGCCAGCAGCTTGGAGGGGTATACGCAGTATTTT.

In this sample, this clone turned up once. The CDR3: CARSWTSGPSYNEQFF. The DNA of the CDR3 is TGTGCCAGAAGCTGGACTAGCGGGCCCTCCTACAATGAGCAGTTCTTC. The V and J genes are TRBV7-5 and TRBJ2-1; the table's D call of TRBD2 was not tested on the DNA. TRBV7-5 is tagged as a pseudogene. This CDR3 is 16 amino acids long.

The sample holds one count of this clone. For the CDR3, the DNA is TGTGCCAGCAGTTTATTTAGCGGGAGGGACGCCTACAATGAGCAGTTCTTC. It translates to CASSLFSGRDAYNEQFF. The chain combines TRBV2 with TRBJ2-1; 11 positions match TRBD2. J was trimmed by 2 bases and V by 5 bases; bases with no gene match: 8. Germline V lookup: CDR1 SNHLY, CDR2 FYNNEI. The CDR3 sequence is 17 residues long.

The genes are TRBV7-9 and TRBJ1-2, with D possibly TRBD1 on 5 matching bases. The CDR3 totals 17 residues. CDR1 SEHNR and CDR2 FQNEAQ come from the germline V gene (reference sequence). The ends were cut back, 4 bases at V and 5 bases at J, with 23 bases in the middle. CDR3 in amino acids: CASSYSRLRRGIYGYTF. The CDR3 nucleotides are TGTGCCAGCAGCTATAGTCGACTCAGAAGGGGTATTTATGGCTACACCTTC.

V and J are TRBV7-3 and TRBJ2-3; D possibly corresponds to TRBD1 (5 bases). The CDR3 loop spans 14 amino acids. From germline, CDR1 is SGHTA and CDR2 FQGTGA. V was shortened by 2 bases and J by 4 bases, with 10 bases between the two germline ends. The CDR3 here is CASSLQGRADTQYF. Written as DNA, the CDR3 is TGTGCCAGCAGCTTACAGGGTCGGGCAGATACGCAGTATTTT.